The source of this T cell receptor beta chain is a study of blood T cell repertoires in COVID-19. On the study more broadly: In each case, the material was cDNA or gDNA derived from T cells, B-cell-depleted T cells, or PBMCs.

This table comes from immunoSEQ multiplex PCR, and its TCRdb copy is limited to in-frame clones, with some not included. The data contain around 300,000 clones, 85% to 90% of them singletons. Germline loops: CDR1 MNHEY, CDR2 SMNVEV (reference sequence). With 2 bases clipped from V and 4 bases from J, the junction kept 2 bases outside the gene matches. The length of the CDR3 is 15 residues. This clone was seen many times. The receptor comes from a woman in her 40s with acute or convalescent COVID-19. Sequencing used peripheral blood. V and J are TRBV27 and TRBJ1-6; 7 positions agree with TRBD1. For the CDR3, the DNA is TGTGCCAGCAGTTTAGGACAGGAGTATAATTCACCCCTCCACTTT. Its translation: CASSLGQEYNSPLHF.